Presented here are 19 T cell receptor beta chains from one specimen sequenced in a study of identifying expanded T cells in peripheral blood. Libraries were prepared by immunoSEQ multiplex PCR; TCRdb keeps only in-frame clonotypes and omits some of them. Among around 70,000 clones listed, about 90% were seen once. Specimen: blood. These receptors came from a person aged 18 to 69 in good health.

J is TRBJ1-6 and V is TRBV19; D gene unclear. V was shortened by 8 bases and J by 3 bases, with 14 bases between the two germline ends. This CDR3 is built from 15 residues. CDR1 LNHDA and CDR2 SQIVND come from the germline V gene (reference sequence). CDR3 coding DNA: TGTGCCAGTCGTACGGACGGATTCTATAATTCACCCCTCCACTTT. This gives the protein CASRTDGFYNSPLHF.

The chain links TRBV18 to TRBJ2-7; D is unclear. The CDR3 runs to 14 residues. V shed 2 bases and J shed 0 bases, with 8 bases lying between them. The germline CDR1 and CDR2 sequences are KGHSH and LQKENI. For the CDR3, the DNA is TGTGCCAGCTCACCAACGAGAAGCTCCTACGAGCAGTACTTC. It encodes CASSPTRSSYEQYF.

The J gene is TRBJ2-1, the V gene TRBV5-1, with TRBD2 matching over 7 bases. Germline V gene data show CDR1 as SGHRS and CDR2 as YFSETQ. Unmatched junction bases numbered 8, after V lost 0 bases and J lost 5 bases. This CDR3 has 16 residues. In nucleotides, the CDR3 is TGCGCCAGCAGCTTGGCTCGGCTAGCGGAGAACAATGAGCAGTTCTTC. It translates to CASSLARLAENNEQFF.

The rearrangement uses TRBV27 and TRBJ2-1, with 12 positions matching TRBD2. Trimming removed 6 bases from V and 9 bases from J; junction bases left unmatched: 12. This CDR3 is 16 amino acids long. Germline CDR1 MNHEY, CDR2 SMNVEV (reference sequence). The CDR3 here is CASRPGGLAGNGEQFF. In nucleotides, the CDR3 is TGTGCCAGCAGGCCGGGGGGACTAGCGGGTAACGGTGAGCAGTTCTTC.

V gene TRBV20-1 combines with J gene TRBJ2-5; no clear D. CDR1 is DFQATT and CDR2 is SNEGSKA in the germline V gene (reference sequence). V was trimmed by 8 bases and J by 4 bases, leaving 8 bases between them. The CDR3 runs 10 residues. The CDR3 DNA reads TGCAGTTTAGTCGGAGAGACCCAGTACTTC. The encoded protein is CSLVGETQYF.

The CDR3 nucleotides read TGTGCCATCAGTGACGACAGAAGTAATGAAAAACTGTTTTTT. Residues: CAISDDRSNEKLFF. V usage is TRBV10-3 and J usage is TRBJ1-4; D may be TRBD1 (5 bases). The ends were cut back, 3 bases at V and 4 bases at J, with 9 bases in the middle. The CDR3 is 14 amino acids. Germline assignment: CDR1 ENHRY and CDR2 SYGVKD.

This chain links TRBV5-4 with TRBJ2-7, with D possibly TRBD2 on 5 matching bases. V was shortened by 0 bases and J by 4 bases, with 11 bases between the two germline ends. Looked up from germline, CDR1 is SGHNT and CDR2 is YYREEE (reference sequence). The CDR3 contains 14 residues. The CDR3 sequence: CASSLDRGRYEQYF. The CDR3 DNA sequence: TGTGCCAGCAGCTTGGACCGGGGTCGGTACGAGCAGTACTTC.

The chain couples TRBV7-5 to TRBJ2-7. TRBV7-5 is classified as a pseudogene. This CDR3 contains 11 residues. For the CDR3, the DNA is TGTGTCAGAAGCTTAGTGTTCGAGCAGTACTTC. It encodes CVRSLVFEQYF.

The chain links TRBV10-3 to TRBJ1-3, with TRBD1 identical over 7 bases. The CDR3 extends over 16 amino acids. Germline V gene sequence: CDR1 ENHRY, CDR2 SYGVKD. J lost 1 base, V lost 10 bases, and 13 bases had no gene match. The CDR3 protein is CATQDGQAQSGNTIYF. The CDR3 DNA follows: TGTGCCACTCAAGACGGACAGGCGCAATCTGGAAACACCATATATTTT.

The rearrangement uses TRBV28 and TRBJ1-1; D is undetermined. Deletions cut 1 base from V and 0 bases from J, with 9 bases between. There are 15 residues in the CDR3. CDR1 is MDHEN, CDR2 SYDVKM, per germline. CDR3 DNA: TGTGCCAGCAGTTTATTAGTCACAATGAACACTGAAGCTTTCTTT. Protein product: CASSLLVTMNTEAFF.

The J gene is TRBJ1-1, the V gene TRBV10-3, with D possibly TRBD1 on 6 matching bases. Germline V CDR1 and CDR2: ENHRY, SYGVKD. The germline V and J ends were trimmed by 8 bases and 1 base, with 14 bases remaining between them. There are 14 residues in the CDR3. CDR3 DNA sequence: TGTGCCATCGGGGGGGCAGGGGAGAACACTGAAGCTTTCTTT. Translating it yields CAIGGAGENTEAFF.

The V and J genes are TRBV5-4 and TRBJ1-2; 7 nucleotides match TRBD1. Germline V lookup: CDR1 SGHNT, CDR2 YYREEE (reference sequence). After removal of 4 bases from V and 4 bases from J, the junction contained 13 bases not matched to a gene. This CDR3 is 16 amino acids long. As DNA, the CDR3 is TGTGCCAGCAGCCACAGGACAGGAGGGACTTTCTATGGCTACACCTTC. Protein product: CASSHRTGGTFYGYTF.

V usage is TRBV28 and J usage is TRBJ2-7; TRBD1 is a possible D gene (5 bases). The CDR3 loop spans 15 amino acids. The V gene lost 2 bases and the J gene lost 6 bases, with 17 bases spanning the gap. Germline V gene data show CDR1 as MDHEN and CDR2 as SYDVKM. Here the CDR3 reads CASSLPGHGPAEQYF. The CDR3 DNA is TGTGCCAGCAGTTTACCCGGACACGGACCGGCCGAGCAGTACTTC.

In DNA form, the CDR3 reads TGTGCCAGCAGCTTTGCTCTAGCGGGGAGTGAGACCCAGTACTTC. It encodes CASSFALAGSETQYF. This rearrangement joins TRBV12-1 to TRBJ2-5; TRBD2, the table's D call, was not compared with the DNA. TRBV12-1 is given as a pseudogene. The CDR3 consists of 15 residues.

V and J are TRBV7-3 and TRBJ2-7; D is perhaps TRBD1 or TRBD2 (5 bases each). CDR1 is SGHTA and CDR2 is FQGTGA in the germline V gene. The CDR3 totals 13 residues. Trimming removed 4 bases at V and 7 bases at J, with 14 bases between. For the CDR3, the DNA is TGTGCCAGCAGCTCCGGCCCCAGGGAGGAGCAGTACTTC. It encodes CASSSGPREEQYF.

The chain recombines TRBV29-1 with TRBJ2-2; D not resolved. The CDR3 consists of 11 residues. Germline assignment: CDR1 SQVTM and CDR2 ANQGSEA. The DNA for the CDR3 is TGCAGTGCCATCTACACCGGGGAGCTGTTTTTT. Encoded protein: CSAIYTGELFF.

The V and J genes are TRBV7-2 and TRBJ2-5; D call uncertain. With 2 bases removed from V and 7 bases from J, the gap between germline ends came to 14 bases. Germline V gene sequence: CDR1 SGHTA, CDR2 FQGNSA. CDR3 length: 14 amino acids. The CDR3 region has the DNA TGTGCCAGCAGCTTAAGGTCCCAGGATGGGACCCAGTACTTC. It specifies CASSLRSQDGTQYF.

The V call is TRBV6-6, the J call TRBJ2-5; TRBD2 agrees at 15 bases. J was trimmed by 5 bases and V by 2 bases; bases with no gene match: 3. From germline, CDR1 is MNHNY and CDR2 SVGAGI (reference sequence). The CDR3 has 16 residues. The CDR3 loop reads CASSYLGTSGGETQYF. CDR3 DNA sequence: TGTGCCAGCAGTTACCTTGGGACTAGCGGGGGGGAGACCCAGTACTTC.

The chain carries TRBV5-4 and TRBJ1-1, with TRBD1 matching 9 bases. The CDR3 is 16 residues long. V lost 6 bases and J lost 0; bases outside the gene matches: 9. The germline V gene has CDR1 SGHNT and CDR2 YYREEE (reference sequence). The CDR3, as DNA: TGTGCCAGCACCCCTAGGACAGGGGCGATGAACACTGAAGCTTTCTTT. This sequence encodes CASTPRTGAMNTEAFF.